The 20 T cell receptor beta chains below all came from one sample that was sequenced in a study of blood T cell repertoires in COVID-19. Assay used: immunoSEQ multiplex PCR; TCRdb lists only in-frame clones, some missing. The sample has 300,000 to 350,000 clones, approximately 85% seen once; the top ten hold 2.2%. The sample was PBMCs or T cells enriched from blood (not recorded which). The source of these receptors is a man aged 30 to 45 who had recovered from COVID-19.

The genes are TRBV10-3 and TRBJ2-1; 8 bases agree with TRBD1. This CDR3 contains 15 residues. The V gene end was trimmed by 3 bases and the J gene end by 8 bases; junction bases not matched to a gene: 9. Germline-derived CDR1 and CDR2 are ENHRY and SYGVKD. The CDR3 reads CAISDPRGLVDEQFF. The CDR3 DNA reads TGTGCCATCAGTGACCCCAGGGGGCTAGTGGATGAGCAGTTCTTC.

V is TRBV2 and J is TRBJ1-2, with D possibly being TRBD1 (6 bases). CDR1 and CDR2 (germline): SNHLY, FYNNEI. Trimming pared 7 bases from V and 6 bases from J, leaving 15 bases between. The CDR3 is made up of 13 amino acids. CDR3 DNA: TGTGCCAGCAACTTTGAACAGGGACATGGCTACACCTTC. Translating it yields CASNFEQGHGYTF.

In its sample, this clone was seen many times. V is TRBV19 and J is TRBJ1-2, with D tentatively TRBD1 (5 bases). The CDR3 extends over 15 amino acids. V lost 5 bases and J lost 2, with 15 bases in between. CDR1 and CDR2 (germline): LNHDA, SQIVND (reference sequence). The CDR3 region is CASSPGDRLNYGYTF. In DNA, the CDR3 is TGTGCCAGTAGTCCTGGAGACAGACTGAACTATGGCTACACCTTC.

This chain uses TRBV6-1 with TRBJ2-2; D is unclear. Per germline, CDR1 MNHNS and CDR2 SASEGT. V was shortened by 3 bases and J by 3 bases, with 5 bases between the two germline ends. This CDR3 contains 13 residues. CDR3 in DNA: TGTGCCAGCAGTGATGGCTACACCGGGGAGCTGTTTTTT. This gives the protein CASSDGYTGELFF.

In this sample, this clone turned up a few times. This chain links TRBV30 with TRBJ1-2; no firm D call. CDR1 GTSNPN and CDR2 SVGIG come from the germline V gene (reference sequence). V lost 2 bases and J 1 base, leaving 14 bases between the germline ends. The CDR3 is made up of 15 amino acids. CDR3 nucleotide sequence: TGTGCCTGGAGTAGTATGGGTCGAGGTAACTATGGCTACACCTTC. Translating it yields CAWSSMGRGNYGYTF.

This rearrangement joins TRBV6-5 to TRBJ1-2, with a weak D call TRBD1 (6 bases). Per the germline V gene, CDR1 is MNHEY and CDR2 is SVGAGI. The V end was cut by 0 bases, the J end by 6 bases, with 14 bases between. CDR3 size: 15 residues. CDR3 region: CASSYSAGQRDGYTF. CDR3 coding DNA: TGTGCCAGCAGTTACTCGGCTGGACAGAGGGATGGCTACACCTTC.

This chain links TRBV7-9 with TRBJ2-5; the D is unclear. V lost 1 base, J lost 5 bases, and 11 bases lay in between. CDR1 and CDR2 from the germline V gene are SEHNR and FQNEAQ (reference sequence). The CDR3 runs to 14 residues. Here the CDR3 DNA reads TGTGCCAGCAGCTTAGGAGGCTTCCCGGAGACCCAGTACTTC. Protein product: CASSLGGFPETQYF.

The chain joins TRBV7-9 to TRBJ2-1, with 7 bases matching TRBD2. Losses at the gene ends were 3 bases for V and 6 bases for J; bases not matched to a gene: 8. Germline CDR1 SEHNR, CDR2 FQNEAQ (reference sequence). The CDR3 has 15 amino acids. CDR3: CASSLGDWEGNEQFF. CDR3 in DNA: TGTGCCAGCAGCTTGGGGGACTGGGAGGGCAATGAGCAGTTCTTC.

J is TRBJ2-7 and V is TRBV3-1 (or the pseudogene TRBV3-2); tentatively, D is TRBD1 (6 bases). Per the germline V gene, CDR1 is LGHDT and CDR2 is YNNKEL (reference sequence). The CDR3 consists of 13 residues. The germline V and J ends were trimmed by 2 bases and 8 bases, with 13 bases remaining between them. Written as DNA, the CDR3 is TGTGCCAGCAGCCAATCGCAGGGGCTGCAGCAGTACTTC. It translates to CASSQSQGLQQYF.

The gene calls are TRBV6-6 and TRBJ1-1; tentatively, D is TRBD1 (5 bases). This CDR3 region has 16 residues. Trimming cost V 0 bases and J 4 bases, with 15 bases left between them. Germline CDR1 is MNHNY and CDR2 is SVGAGI (reference sequence). DNA of the CDR3: TGTGCCAGCAGTTACTCGAATCAGGGAGGGAGCACTGAAGCTTTCTTT. Amino acids: CASSYSNQGGSTEAFF.

The rearrangement joins TRBV7-8 to TRBJ1-6, with TRBD1 as a possible D gene (5 bases). The CDR3 extends over 15 amino acids. The V end lost 5 bases, the J end lost 6 bases, and 14 bases lay between the germline ends. Germline lookup yields CDR1 SGHVS and CDR2 FQNEAQ. This CDR3 is CASSALRGPNSPLHF. The DNA for the CDR3 is TGTGCCAGCAGCGCCCTTAGGGGCCCTAATTCACCCCTCCACTTT.

The chain is built from TRBV5-1 and TRBJ1-4, with 8 nucleotides matching TRBD1. CDR3 length equals 15 residues. CDR1 SGHRS and CDR2 YFSETQ come from the germline V gene. J gave up 7 bases and V 0 bases, and 5 bases lay outside the gene matches. In DNA, the CDR3 is TGCGCCAGCAGCTTGGCCGGGACAGGAGCTGAAAAACTGTTTTTT. Translated: CASSLAGTGAEKLFF.

This chain connects TRBV27 to TRBJ1-4, with 11 bases fitting TRBD1. Unmatched junction bases numbered 11, after V lost 9 bases and J lost 11 bases. Germline CDR1 reads MNHEY; CDR2 reads SMNVEV (reference sequence). The CDR3 runs 14 residues. CDR3 region: CASRQGTGGRKLFF. The CDR3 nucleotides are TGTGCCAGTAGGCAAGGGACAGGGGGTCGGAAACTGTTTTTT.

The chain links TRBV9 to TRBJ1-6, with TRBD1 identical over 7 bases. The CDR3 consists of 15 residues. Germline values: CDR1 SGDLS, CDR2 YYNGEE. Trimming cost V 7 bases and J 8 bases; bases outside gene matches: 12. The CDR3 spells CASAAPDREDSPLHF. CDR3 in DNA: TGTGCCAGCGCCGCCCCCGACAGGGAAGATTCACCCCTCCACTTT.

The gene calls are TRBV9 and TRBJ2-5; D might be TRBD1 (6 bases). V dropped 1 base and J dropped 3 bases, with 13 bases sitting between them. CDR1 and CDR2 from the germline V gene are SGDLS and YYNGEE. The CDR3 has 15 amino acids. Here the CDR3 reads CASSVNTGIEETQYF. In DNA, the CDR3 is TGTGCCAGCAGCGTAAATACAGGGATCGAAGAGACCCAGTACTTC.

The rearrangement links TRBV6-5 to TRBJ1-6, with a possible D match to TRBD1 (5 bases). Germline loops: CDR1 MNHEY, CDR2 SVGAGI. This CDR3 comprises 15 residues. The V end lost 8 bases, the J end lost 7 bases, and 18 bases lay between the germline ends. The CDR3 loop is CASQQNPGGNSPLHF. CDR3 sequence (DNA): TGTGCCAGCCAACAAAACCCCGGGGGGAATTCACCCCTCCACTTT.

The genes are TRBV7-8 and TRBJ2-5, with a tentative D call TRBD2 (5 bases). The CDR3 sequence is 14 residues long. The V end was cut by 5 bases, the J end by 2 bases, with 12 bases between. In germline, CDR1 is SGHVS, CDR2 FQNEAQ. The CDR3 loop reads CASSRGLLQETQYF. DNA for the CDR3: TGTGCCAGCAGCCGAGGGCTGCTTCAAGAGACCCAGTACTTC.

The chain combines TRBV19 with TRBJ1-6; D is unresolved. The V gene lost 3 bases and the J gene lost 0 bases, with 9 bases spanning the gap. This CDR3 has 16 residues. CDR1 and CDR2 from the germline V gene are LNHDA and SQIVND (reference sequence). DNA of the CDR3: TGTGCCAGTAGTATTATGGGGAGCTCCTATAATTCACCCCTCCACTTT. Amino acid sequence: CASSIMGSSYNSPLHF.

Note on this clone: Other DNA sequences of this sample code for an identical CDR3. This chain uses TRBV19 with TRBJ1-2; D is unclear. Germline CDR1 LNHDA, CDR2 SQIVND (reference sequence). This CDR3 has 12 residues. Trimming removed 3 bases from V and 4 bases from J, with 6 bases in between. CDR3 residues: CASSMRPYGYTF. For the CDR3, the DNA is TGTGCCAGTAGTATGCGGCCCTATGGCTACACCTTC.

V and J are TRBV30 and TRBJ2-2; 7 bases map to TRBD2. V dropped 4 bases and J dropped 1; count of bases not matched to a gene: 6. CDR1 and CDR2 (germline): GTSNPN, SVGIG (reference sequence). The CDR3 has 15 residues. The CDR3 protein is CAWTRGGGNTGELFF. DNA of the CDR3: TGTGCCTGGACCCGGGGCGGGGGGAACACCGGGGAGCTGTTTTTT.